This passage covers 30 T cell receptor beta chains from one sample sequenced in a study of T cells in localized non-small cell lung cancer. Profiling relied on immunoSEQ multiplex PCR, and the TCRdb table lists in-frame clones only, not all of them. The sample shows around 1,700 clones, about 19% of them seen only once. The sample was normal lung tissue next to the tumor, taken before any cancer treatment. The receptors derive from a man aged 35 to 70 with stage III lung adenocarcinoma.

Only a few counts were recorded for this clone. The gene calls are TRBV14 and TRBJ1-6; TRBD1 is a possible D gene (5 bases). Trimming shortened V by 3 bases and J by 9 bases, and 6 bases separated the two germline ends. The CDR3 contains 12 residues. CDR1 and CDR2 (germline): SGHDN, FVKESK. The CDR3 DNA reads as TGTGCCAGCAGCCACCAGGGTTCACCCCTCCACTTT. This encodes CASSHQGSPLHF.

This clone has just a few counts. J is TRBJ2-2 and V is TRBV6-8; TRBD2 matches at 11 bases. Germline V gene sequence: CDR1 MNHGY, CDR2 SAAAGT. After removal of 6 bases from V and 2 bases from J, the junction contained 8 bases not matched to a gene. The CDR3 has 17 residues. The CDR3 protein is CASSFLSGGANTGELFF. The CDR3 DNA sequence: TGTGCCAGCAGCTTCCTTAGCGGGGGGGCAAACACCGGGGAGCTGTTTTTT.

The chain links TRBV30 to TRBJ1-3; D remains ambiguous. V lost 5 bases and J lost 2, with 16 bases in between. In germline, CDR1 is GTSNPN, CDR2 SVGIG (reference sequence). CDR3 length: 15 residues. The CDR3 loop reads CAWGSPGNAGNTIYF. As DNA, the CDR3 is TGTGCCTGGGGGAGCCCTGGGAATGCTGGAAACACCATATATTTT.

This clone counts as large. V usage is TRBV11-3 and J usage is TRBJ1-1, with D possibly TRBD1 on 5 matching bases. The CDR3 has 15 residues. Germline V gene sequence: CDR1 SGHNT, CDR2 YENEEA. Trimming removed 6 bases at V and 7 bases at J, with 21 bases between. CDR3 sequence: CASSSYPGGEREAFF. The DNA for the CDR3 is TGTGCCAGCAGTTCTTACCCGGGGGGGGAACGTGAAGCTTTCTTT.

This chain links TRBV30 with TRBJ2-1; 8 bases map to TRBD1. Germline V lookup: CDR1 GTSNPN, CDR2 SVGIG (reference sequence). This CDR3 has 14 residues. The trim removed 4 bases at V and 6 bases at J, leaving 8 bases unmatched. The CDR3 DNA sequence: TGTGCCTGGACAGGGGGCTATTCCCTCAATGAGCAGTTCTTC. Encoded protein: CAWTGGYSLNEQFF.

This clone is categorized as large. The J gene is TRBJ1-1, the V gene TRBV15; D ambiguous. Trimming took off 2 bases at V and 0 bases at J, with 10 bases between the two ends. Germline V gives CDR1 LNHNV, CDR2 YYDKDF (reference sequence). CDR3 length: 15 amino acids. In DNA form, the CDR3 reads TGTGCCACCAGCAGATCCGGACGGTTGAACACTGAAGCTTTCTTT. Translated: CATSRSGRLNTEAFF.

V usage is TRBV6-8 and J usage is TRBJ1-6, with D maybe TRBD1 (6 bases). CDR3 size: 15 residues. From germline, CDR1 is MNHGY and CDR2 SAAAGT. With 4 bases removed from V and 7 bases from J, the gap between germline ends came to 14 bases. DNA for the CDR3: TGTGCCAGCAGTTCCAGACAGGCGAAAAATTCACCCCTCCACTTT. It is translated as CASSSRQAKNSPLHF.

The chain recombines TRBV25-1 with TRBJ2-2; D is perhaps TRBD2 (5 bases). CDR1 MGHDK and CDR2 SYGVNS come from the germline V gene. The V end was cut by 6 bases, the J end by 4 bases, with 15 bases between. The CDR3 covers 15 residues. The CDR3 bases are TGTGCCAGCAGCCTCTCGGGGAGCAGCACCGGGGAGCTGTTTTTT. Translating it yields CASSLSGSSTGELFF.

The chain carries TRBV5-1 and TRBJ2-2; the D is unclear. The germline V gene encodes CDR1 SGHRS and CDR2 YFSETQ. Between the trimmed V and J ends, which lost 4 bases and 5 bases, there was a span of 12 bases. The CDR3 spans 14 residues. CDR3 bases: TGCGCCAGCAGCCTGGTGAAGTCTACCGGGGAGCTGTTTTTT. This codes for CASSLVKSTGELFF.

The J gene is TRBJ1-2, the V gene TRBV18; D unresolved. The ends were cut back, 6 bases at V and 4 bases at J, with 12 bases in the middle. CDR1 and CDR2 from the germline V gene are KGHSH and LQKENI. The CDR3 covers 13 residues. The CDR3 sequence is CASSHGDLYGYTF. The DNA of the CDR3 is TGTGCCAGCTCCCACGGAGATCTCTATGGCTACACCTTC. The whole variable domain, remainder taken from reference TRBV18 and TRBJ1-2, is NAGVMQNPRHLVRRRGQEARLRCSPMKGHSHVYWYRQLPEEGLKFMVYLQKENIIDESGMPKERFSAEFPKEGPSILRIQQVVRGDSAAYFCASSHGDLYGYTFGSGTRLTVV.

The V gene is TRBV30, the J gene TRBJ1-6; the D gene is possibly TRBD1 (5 bases). In germline, CDR1 is GTSNPN, CDR2 SVGIG (reference sequence). V was trimmed by 7 bases and J by 6 bases, leaving 22 bases between them. The CDR3 extends over 16 amino acids. Written as DNA, the CDR3 is TGTGCCTCCCGGTACCGGGGGGGGGAGTTTAATTCACCCCTCCACTTT. Its protein is CASRYRGGEFNSPLHF.

Judged by abundance, this clone is medium-sized. This chain joins TRBV6-8 and TRBJ2-2; D perhaps matches TRBD2 (7 bases). V lost 4 bases to trimming and J lost 6 bases, with 15 bases between them. Germline V CDR1 and CDR2: MNHGY, SAAAGT. The CDR3 spans 15 residues. This chain's CDR3 is CASSWGGQGAGELFF. The CDR3, as DNA: TGTGCCAGCAGTTGGGGGGGCCAGGGAGCCGGGGAGCTGTTTTTT.

In this sample, this clone turned up a few times. The V call is TRBV6-8, the J call TRBJ1-2, with D tentatively TRBD1 (5 bases). Trimming stripped 6 bases from V and 8 bases from J, with 16 bases between. CDR1 is MNHGY, CDR2 SAAAGT, per germline. The CDR3 spans 13 residues. CDR3 residues: CASSPGPAVGYTF. CDR3 DNA sequence: TGTGCCAGCAGCCCGGGACCGGCGGTGGGCTACACCTTC.

This clone was observed a handful of times. The chain has TRBV11-3 and TRBJ2-6; D may correspond to TRBD1 or TRBD2 (5 bases each). The germline gives CDR1 SGHNT, CDR2 YENEEA. V dropped 4 bases and J dropped 0 bases, with 13 bases sitting between them. The CDR3 runs 17 residues. The CDR3 nucleotides are TGTGCCAGCAGCTCCGGGACGGCCGTCTCTGGGGCCAACGTCCTGACTTTC. Encoded protein: CASSSGTAVSGANVLTF.

This chain uses TRBV9 with TRBJ1-1, with D possibly TRBD1 on 5 matching bases. Germline lookup yields CDR1 SGDLS and CDR2 YYNGEE. Trimming stripped 4 bases from V and 0 bases from J, with 10 bases between. The CDR3 runs 14 residues. The CDR3 region is CASSSRGVNTEAFF. The DNA of the CDR3 is TGTGCCAGCAGCTCCCGGGGGGTGAACACTGAAGCTTTCTTT.

By sample fraction, this clone is medium-sized. The chain recombines TRBV11-3 with TRBJ2-7; 7 positions match TRBD1. Germline CDR1 reads SGHNT; CDR2 reads YENEEA. The CDR3 loop spans 16 amino acids. V dropped 5 bases and J dropped 3; count of bases not matched to a gene: 13. DNA for the CDR3: TGTGCCAGCAGCATCTCGTGGGCAGGGGGTATCTACGAGCAGTACTTC. Its protein product is CASSISWAGGIYEQYF.

V gene TRBV29-1 combines with J gene TRBJ1-2; 9 bases are a match to TRBD1. Trimming took 1 base from V and 4 from J; bases not matched to a gene: 4. Per germline, CDR1 SQVTM and CDR2 ANQGSEA. This CDR3 contains 14 residues. CDR3 DNA: TGCAGCGTTGAAGGGGACAGGGAGCCCTATGGCTACACCTTC. Translation gives CSVEGDREPYGYTF.

The chain is built from TRBV19 and TRBJ1-5, with 7 bases aligning to TRBD1. Germline trimming cut 6 bases from V and 3 bases from J; bases unmatched to any gene: 5. Germline V gene lookup returns CDR1 LNHDA and CDR2 SQIVND (reference sequence). The CDR3 contains 14 residues. CDR3 bases: TGTGCCAGTAGGCCGGGACAGACCAATCAGCCCCAGCATTTT. Translating it yields CASRPGQTNQPQHF.

The J gene is TRBJ2-5, the V gene TRBV19, with 8 positions matching TRBD2. Losses at the gene ends were 6 bases for V and 6 bases for J; bases not matched to a gene: 9. The germline CDR1 and CDR2 sequences are LNHDA and SQIVND (reference sequence). The CDR3 is made up of 14 amino acids. This chain's CDR3 is CASSPGTRVKTQYF. CDR3 DNA sequence: TGTGCCAGTAGCCCCGGGACTAGAGTCAAGACCCAGTACTTC.

This clone was picked up a small number of times. V is TRBV9 and J is TRBJ1-2; 9 bases are a match to TRBD1. Germline CDR1 SGDLS, CDR2 YYNGEE. This CDR3 has 13 residues. V lost 4 bases, J lost 4 bases, and 2 bases stayed unmatched. The CDR3 bases are TGTGCCAGCAGCCCGGGACAGGGCTATGGCTACACCTTC. Its translation: CASSPGQGYGYTF.

Sample share makes this clone medium-sized. The chain joins TRBV11-3 to TRBJ2-1; D may be TRBD1 or TRBD2 (6 bases each). There are 18 residues in the CDR3. Germline CDR1 SGHNT, CDR2 YENEEA. The V end was cut by 5 bases, the J end by 0 bases, with 20 bases between. The CDR3 coding sequence is TGTGCCAGCAGCAATCACTTCCCGGGGGCCCCCTCCTACAATGAGCAGTTCTTC. Protein sequence: CASSNHFPGAPSYNEQFF.

The rearrangement links TRBV28 to TRBJ2-2, with TRBD2 as a possible D gene (5 bases). Deletions cut 1 base from V and 4 bases from J, with 10 bases between. This CDR3 comprises 15 residues. In germline, CDR1 is MDHEN, CDR2 SYDVKM. The CDR3 here is CASSLLGASTGELFF. The CDR3 nucleotides are TGTGCCAGCAGTTTATTGGGAGCTAGCACCGGGGAGCTGTTTTTT.

The chain recombines TRBV6-8 with TRBJ1-1, with D tentatively TRBD1 (6 bases). V lost 2 bases and J 7 bases, leaving 14 bases between the germline ends. The CDR3 covers 14 residues. In germline, CDR1 is MNHGY, CDR2 SAAAGT. The DNA for the CDR3 is TGTGCCAGCAGTTACGGTACAGGGCGCTATGAAGCTTTCTTT. This translates into CASSYGTGRYEAFF.

This chain uses TRBV18 with TRBJ1-6; tentative D call: TRBD1 (5 bases). In germline, CDR1 is KGHSH, CDR2 LQKENI. The CDR3 loop spans 14 amino acids. V dropped 3 bases and J dropped 7 bases, with 10 bases sitting between them. CDR3 DNA sequence: TGTGCCAGCTCACCGGCCGGACAAAATTCACCCCTCCACTTT. Its protein is CASSPAGQNSPLHF.

This clone was detected a few times. The V and J genes are TRBV11-3 and TRBJ2-7; 7 bases fit TRBD1. The junction had 4 bases not matched to a gene; V was cut back by 2 bases and J by 0 bases. Germline CDR1 reads SGHNT; CDR2 reads YENEEA. The CDR3 loop spans 15 amino acids. This CDR3 reads CASSLYGTDSYEQYF. The CDR3 nucleotides read TGTGCCAGCAGCTTATACGGGACAGACTCCTACGAGCAGTACTTC.

This clone was found a few times. This chain uses TRBV6-8 with TRBJ1-1; D is perhaps TRBD1 (5 bases). The CDR3 covers 13 residues. The V and J ends lost 6 bases and 10 bases respectively, with 18 bases between them. Germline CDR1 and CDR2: MNHGY and SAAAGT. CDR3 in DNA: TGTGCCAGCAGGTACAGGACGCAACTGGGAGCTTTCTTT. It codes for CASRYRTQLGAFF.

The DNA of the CDR3 is TGTGCCAGTATCCGGGACAGGGGAGGCGATGAGCAGTTCTTC. Residues: CASIRDRGGDEQFF. V usage is TRBV12-2 and J usage is TRBJ2-1; the table's D gene call, TRBD1, was not cross checked with the DNA. TRBV12-2 is designated a pseudogene. CDR3 length: 14 residues.

This clone ranks as large. The V gene is TRBV19, the J gene TRBJ1-1; weak D call: TRBD1 (6 bases). The V end lost 5 bases, the J end lost 7 bases, and 14 bases lay between the germline ends. CDR3 length equals 13 residues. Germline V gene lookup returns CDR1 LNHDA and CDR2 SQIVND (reference sequence). The CDR3 coding sequence is TGTGCCAGTAGTCTCTGGACAGCCTATGAAGCTTTCTTT. This codes for CASSLWTAYEAFF.

CDR3 amino acids: CASGPTGGPNEKLFF. CDR3 nucleotide sequence: TGTGCTAGTGGCCCTACAGGGGGCCCAAATGAAAAACTGTTTTTT. The chain is built from TRBV12-5 and TRBJ1-4; TRBD1 agrees at 9 bases. Germline loops: CDR1 LGHNT, CDR2 FRNRAP. The CDR3 loop spans 15 amino acids. After removal of 6 bases from V and 5 bases from J, the junction contained 7 bases not matched to a gene.

In this sample, this clone turned up a few times. The rearrangement joins TRBV19 to TRBJ1-3, with TRBD1 as a possible D gene (6 bases). Trimming removed 6 bases at V and 0 bases at J, with 12 bases between. The length of the CDR3 is 15 residues. CDR1 and CDR2 (germline): LNHDA, SQIVND (reference sequence). CDR3 amino acids: CASRRDTNSGNTIYF. In nucleotides, the CDR3 is TGTGCCAGTAGACGGGACACCAACTCTGGAAACACCATATATTTT.